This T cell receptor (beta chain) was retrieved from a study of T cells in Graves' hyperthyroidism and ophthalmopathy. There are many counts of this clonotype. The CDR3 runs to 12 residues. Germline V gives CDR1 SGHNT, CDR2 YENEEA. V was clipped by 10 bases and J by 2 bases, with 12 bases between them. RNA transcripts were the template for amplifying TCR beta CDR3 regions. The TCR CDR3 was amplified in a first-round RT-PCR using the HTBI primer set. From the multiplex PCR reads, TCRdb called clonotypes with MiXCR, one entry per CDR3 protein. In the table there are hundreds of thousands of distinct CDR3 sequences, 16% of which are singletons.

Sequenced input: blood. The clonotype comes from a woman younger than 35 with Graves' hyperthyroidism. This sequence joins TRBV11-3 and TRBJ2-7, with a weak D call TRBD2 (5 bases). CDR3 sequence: CAIIAPTYEQYF. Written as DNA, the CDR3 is TGTGCCATAATAGCGCCTACCTACGAGCAGTACTTC.